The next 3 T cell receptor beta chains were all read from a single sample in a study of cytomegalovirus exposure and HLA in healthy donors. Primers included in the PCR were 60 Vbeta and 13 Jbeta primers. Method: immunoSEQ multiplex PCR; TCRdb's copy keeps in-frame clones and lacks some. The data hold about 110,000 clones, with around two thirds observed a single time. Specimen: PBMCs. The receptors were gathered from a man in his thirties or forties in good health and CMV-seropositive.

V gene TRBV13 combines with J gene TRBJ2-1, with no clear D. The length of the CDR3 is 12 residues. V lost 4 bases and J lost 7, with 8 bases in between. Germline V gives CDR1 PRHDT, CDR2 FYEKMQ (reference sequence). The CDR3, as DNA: TGTGCCAGCAGCTCTTACAATAATGAGCAGTTCTTC. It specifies CASSSYNNEQFF.

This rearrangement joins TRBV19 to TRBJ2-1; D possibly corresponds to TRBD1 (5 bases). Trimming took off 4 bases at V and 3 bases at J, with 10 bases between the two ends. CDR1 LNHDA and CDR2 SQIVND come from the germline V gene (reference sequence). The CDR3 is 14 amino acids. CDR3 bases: TGTGCCAGTAGTACCCGACAGATCTACAATGAGCAGTTCTTC. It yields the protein CASSTRQIYNEQFF.

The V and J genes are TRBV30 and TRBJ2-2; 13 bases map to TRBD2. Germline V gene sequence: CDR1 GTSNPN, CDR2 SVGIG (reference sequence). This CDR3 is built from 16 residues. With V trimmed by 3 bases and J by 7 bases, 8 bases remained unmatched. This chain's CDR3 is CAWSLTSGGAGGELFF. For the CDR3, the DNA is TGTGCCTGGAGCCTTACTAGCGGGGGGGCCGGCGGGGAGCTGTTTTTT. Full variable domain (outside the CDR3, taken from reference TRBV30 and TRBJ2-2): SQTIHQWPATLVQPVGSPLSLECTVEGTSNPNLYWYRQAAGRGLQLLFYSVGIGQISSEVPQNLSASRPQDRQFILSSKKLLLSDSGFYLCAWSLTSGGAGGELFFGEGSRLTVL.